This T cell receptor beta chain derives from a study of chemoradiotherapy in HPV16-positive cancers (dated by TCRdb to 2021 to 2024). For the wider study: Functional T-cell assays on cells from two HPV16-positive patients defined candidate HPV-specific T-cell clones and common TCR motifs. Next, the candidate HPV-specific TCRs and motifs were followed in TCR repertoires from over 85 patients with HPV-related cancers. The study asked whether T-cell immunity against the HPV oncoproteins E6 and E7 changes during chemoradiotherapy and whether it affects survival. Beyond this particular receptor, the publication reports: The functional definition of HPV-specific T cells was derived from only a couple of HPV16-positive patients, and the survival association was reported for HPV16-positive patients. Expansion of candidate HPV-specific clones and E7-related TCR motifs was observed in the tumor microenvironment during treatment, whereas no such expansion was observed for non-HPV-specific T cells. In HPV16-positive patients, expansion of HPV-responsive T cells during chemoradiotherapy was associated with improved recurrence-free survival.

Libraries were prepared through the immunoSEQ multiplex PCR assay. TCRdb holds this immuneACCESS table with in-frame rearrangements only. Some clones are missing; in checked studies, unresolved V genes explain under half, and the rest has no known cause. This sample is represented by some 11,000 clones; 90% of them were singletons. The ten largest account for roughly 2.5% of the sample. From a lookup of the germline V gene (reference sequence), CDR1 and CDR2 are LNHDA and SQIVND. V is clipped by 3 bases and J by 6 bases, and the sequence between their germline boundaries is 18 bases long. CDR3 length: 16 amino acids, cysteine to phenylalanine. Left in the record is the CDR3 DNA by itself, 48 bases read in frame from the first base. The table lists this clone with a count of one. The specificity of this receptor is unknown. It has no much larger one-base neighbor in the sample; base qualities were not kept.

Because repertoires were sampled repeatedly during chemoradiotherapy, clonal expansion in the tumor microenvironment could be followed. This sequence uses TRBV19 and TRBJ2-1; 6 matching bases give a weak D call of TRBD2. The sequence derives from a human donor with HPV-associated anogenital cancer. Sampling was carried out from a patient who underwent chemoradiotherapy. The DNA sequence is TGTGCCAGTAGTATGCGCGGAGGGGCTCCCCTCAATGAGCAGTTCTTC. Its protein product is CASSMRGGAPLNEQFF. The variable domain in full, with residues beyond the CDR3 obtained from the reference TRBV19 and TRBJ2-1 genes, is DGGITQSPKYLFRKEGQNVTLSCEQNLNHDAMYWYRQDPGQGLRLIYYSQIVNDFQKGDIAEGYSVSREKKESFPLTVTSAQKNPTAFYLCASSMRGGAPLNEQFFGPGTRLTVL.